This TCR beta chain derives from a study of persistence of HIV-infected CD4 T cells. Overall study findings and caveats: Compared with CD3/CD28-stimulated cells, CMV- and Gag-responding cells showed lower TCRbeta richness. TCR analyses could not target the rare provirus-carrying CMV-responding cells. TCR oligoclonality correlated with proviral oligoclonality in the same sorted populations.

The libraries were made with immunoSEQ version 4 in survey mode. TCRdb's table, derived via immunoSEQ multiplex PCR, lists solely in-frame clones and lacks some. The table has some 50,000 clones, 90% seen once. Anti-CD3/anti-CD28 beads served as a nonspecific positive control stimulus. Sorting selected CD4+ T cells upregulating both CD40 ligand and CD69. CD8+ T cells were removed from PBMCs prior to stimulation. V trimming: 5 bases; J trimming: 3 bases; junction bases outside the gene matches: 4. The CDR3 has 15 amino acids. CDR1 is LGHDT and CDR2 is YNNKEL in the germline V gene (reference sequence). Worth noting for this clone: No antigen is known for it.

Material: CD4+ T cells sorted from PBMCs after 18-hour stimulation, obtained from a patient who received antiretroviral therapy. The chain couples TRBV3-1 (or the pseudogene TRBV3-2) to TRBJ2-7, with 13 nucleotides matching TRBD2. This TCR came from an adult woman with HIV who was CMV-seropositive. In nucleotides, the CDR3 is TGTGCCAGCAGCAGGACTAGCGGGGGCCACTACGAGCAGTACTTC. Translation gives CASSRTSGGHYEQYF.